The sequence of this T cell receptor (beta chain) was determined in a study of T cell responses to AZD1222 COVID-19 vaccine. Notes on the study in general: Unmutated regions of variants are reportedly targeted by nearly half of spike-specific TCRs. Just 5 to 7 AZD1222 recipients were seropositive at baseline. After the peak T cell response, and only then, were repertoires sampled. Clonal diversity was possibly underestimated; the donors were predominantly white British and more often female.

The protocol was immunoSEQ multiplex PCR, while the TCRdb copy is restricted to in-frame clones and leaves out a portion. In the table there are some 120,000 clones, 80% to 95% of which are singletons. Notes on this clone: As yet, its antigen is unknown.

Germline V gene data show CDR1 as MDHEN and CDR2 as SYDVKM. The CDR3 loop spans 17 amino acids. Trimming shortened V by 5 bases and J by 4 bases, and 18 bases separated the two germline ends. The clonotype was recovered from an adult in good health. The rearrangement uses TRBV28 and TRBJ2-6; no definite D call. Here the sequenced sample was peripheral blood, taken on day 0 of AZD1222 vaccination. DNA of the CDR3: TGTGCCAGCAGTAACGGGCCTTACTGGGGAGGGGCCAACGTCCTGACTTTC. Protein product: CASSNGPYWGGANVLTF.